This TCR beta chain was observed in a study of blood T cell repertoires in COVID-19. At the level of the study: Sites in the United States, Italy and Spain provided acute and convalescent COVID-19 samples. PBMCs, B-cell-depleted T cells, or T cells provided the cDNA or gDNA that made up the material.

CDR1 and CDR2 from the germline V gene are MGHRA and YSYEKL. The CDR3 covers 17 residues. V was shortened by 0 bases and J by 1 base, with 13 bases between the two germline ends. Sequencing was performed with immunoSEQ multiplex PCR; in TCRdb, only in-frame clones are kept and a portion is missing. Here the sample spans 400,000 to 450,000 clones, around 88% being singletons. This clone was seen only once. The genes are TRBV4-1 and TRBJ1-5, with D unresolved. The source is a woman between 50 and 59 years old with COVID-19, enrolled during active disease. The sample comprised peripheral blood. CDR3 loop: CASSQEWTGGSNQPQHF. Here the CDR3 DNA reads TGCGCCAGCAGCCAAGAATGGACGGGAGGAAGCAATCAGCCCCAGCATTTT.